This is a list of T cell receptor beta chains from one sample in a study of T cell repertoires in cytomegalovirus infection. TCRdb used MiXCR to reprocess the reads, holding one entry per CDR3 protein. The top ten hold about 60% of the sample, which has roughly 220,000 distinct CDR3 sequences, approximately 40% seen once. Their specific antigens are unknown. Sequencing used CD8+ T cells from cultured PBMCs, obtained from culture after CMV antigen stimulation. These receptors were collected from a human donor in good health (CMV status not recorded). Some clones in this sample may be carry-over from other donors' samples. The CDR3 runs from the conserved cysteine through the conserved F or W. A D gene is named only where the DNA matches it firmly. Some rows mark clone size as missing; the rest say once, few, many or name a class of expanded clone.

J gene | D gene | clone size | V gene | CDR3 DNA | CDR3 protein
TRBJ1-1 | TRBD1 | NA | TRBV29-1 | TGCAGCGTTGCGGGGGGACAGCTTACTGAAGCTTTCTTT | CSVAGGQLTEAFF
TRBJ2-7 | NA | NA | TRBV20-1 | TGCAGTGCCACGACATCGCGGCCAGTGGCAGGGGCCTACGAGCAGTACTTC | CSATTSRPVAGAYEQYF
TRBJ2-5 | NA | NA | TRBV11-2 | TGTGCCAGCAGCCTCAATAGAGCCCTGGGGGGATTCCAAGAGACCCAGTACTTC | CASSLNRALGGFQETQYF
TRBJ1-1 | NA | few | TRBV7-6 | TGTGCCAGCAGCTTAGGACAGGCTGGAATGAACACTGAAGCTTTCTTT | CASSLGQAGMNTEAFF
TRBJ2-7 | NA | NA | TRBV7-6 | TGTGCCAGCACCCAGTTCAGCGGCTCCTACGAGCAGTACTTC | CASTQFSGSYEQYF
TRBJ1-2 | TRBD1 | NA | TRBV7-3 | TGTGCCAGCAGCTCTGGACAGGGAGGCGGCTACACCTTC | CASSSGQGGGYTF
TRBJ1-1 | TRBD1 | few | TRBV6-1 | TGTGCCAGCAGTGTCAGTTCAGGGGGTGTTGAAGCTTTCTTT | CASSVSSGGVEAFF
TRBJ2-3 | NA | few | TRBV7-3 | TGTGCCAGCAGCTCTCGCCTTTCCCCTAGCACAGATACGCAGTATTTT | CASSSRLSPSTDTQYF
TRBJ2-3 | NA | once | TRBV5-1 | TGCGCCAGCGGGTTTGTAGCGGCAAGCACAGATACGCAGTATTTT | CASGFVAASTDTQYF
TRBJ1-5 | NA | many | TRBV29-1 | TGCAGCGTGAATACAGCAAATAGCAATCAGCCCCAGCATTTT | CSVNTANSNQPQHF
TRBJ1-4 | NA | NA | TRBV6-5 | TGTGCCAGCAGTTACGGCGGGGGAAGTGAAAAACTGTTTTTT | CASSYGGGSEKLFF
TRBJ1-1 | TRBD1 | few | TRBV7-3 | TGTGCCAGCAGCTTAACTCGGGACAGGGGTCGGAACACTGAAGCTTTCTTT | CASSLTRDRGRNTEAFF
TRBJ1-2 | TRBD1 | many | TRBV7-6 | TGTGCCAGCAGCTCTAGACAGGGGGCGTCACTTCTCGATGGCTACACCTTC | CASSSRQGASLLDGYTF
TRBJ2-7 | NA | NA | TRBV11-1 | TGTGCCAGCAGCTTCGGCGGGCCCGAGCAGTACTTC | CASSFGGPEQYF
TRBJ2-3 | TRBD2 | NA | TRBV20-1 | TGCAGTGCTACCTGGGGGACTAGCCTCTCAGATACGCAGTATTTT | CSATWGTSLSDTQYF
TRBJ2-7 | NA | few | TRBV6-1 | TGTGCCAGCAGTGAAGCTTGGGACCCCTCAACGCAGTACTTC | CASSEAWDPSTQYF
TRBJ2-1 | NA | NA | TRBV7-3 | TGTGCCAGCAGCTTATTTGACGGCCGATACAATGAGCAGTTCTTC | CASSLFDGRYNEQFF
TRBJ1-2 | TRBD1 | NA | TRBV29-1 | TGCAGCGTTTCCCAGGACAGGGTCTATGGCTACACCTTC | CSVSQDRVYGYTF
TRBJ2-1 | TRBD2 | few | TRBV19 | TGTGCCAGTAGGGGGGGACTAGCGCATTACAATGAGCAGTTCTTC | CASRGGLAHYNEQFF
TRBJ2-3 | NA | many | TRBV12-3/TRBV12-4 | TGTGCCAGCAGTTTCAGCACAGATACGCAGTATTTT | CASSFSTDTQYF
TRBJ2-1 | NA | NA | TRBV7-7 | TGTGCTAGCAGCCAATGGGACGGAGACAATGAGCAGTTCTTC | CASSQWDGDNEQFF
TRBJ1-2 | NA | NA | TRBV4-1 | TGCGCCAGCAGCATAGACGCCTCGGGGGCAAGTGGCTACACCTTC | CASSIDASGASGYTF
TRBJ2-5 | TRBD1 | NA | TRBV4-1 | TGCGCCAGCAGCCGAGCGCCCGGGACAGGGGTTGAGACCCAGTACTTC | CASSRAPGTGVETQYF
TRBJ2-1 | TRBD2 | many | TRBV9 | TGTGCCAGCAGCCTGACTAGCGGGCGCACCAATGAGCAGTTCTTC | CASSLTSGRTNEQFF
TRBJ1-4 | NA | NA | TRBV5-5 | TGTGCCAGCAGCTTCTACCATCGATCGCAGGGAGCTAATGAAAAACTGTTTTTT | CASSFYHRSQGANEKLFF
TRBJ1-1 | NA | few | TRBV5-6 | TGTGCCAGCAGCTGGGGGGTAACTGAAGCTTTCTTT | CASSWGVTEAFF
TRBJ1-5 | NA | once | TRBV7-6 | TGTGCCAGCAGCTCAGGGTGGCAGCCCCAGCATTTT | CASSSGWQPQHF
TRBJ1-1 | NA | NA | TRBV7-8 | TGTGCCAGCAGTTCCCCCGGGACCCCCGTGAACACTGAAGCTTTCTTT | CASSSPGTPVNTEAFF
TRBJ2-7 | NA | NA | TRBV27 | TGTGCCAGCAGTTTATCTCGGGGGCCCTCCTACGAGCAGTACTTC | CASSLSRGPSYEQYF
TRBJ1-5 | NA | few | TRBV4-1 | TGCGCCAGCAGCCAAGATCGTGGCAGGGAGCCGGGGGGTCCGCCCCAGCATTTT | CASSQDRGREPGGPPQHF
TRBJ2-1 | TRBD2 | many | TRBV7-8 | TGTGCCAGCAGCATGGTCCGAGGGAGGGCCCTCAATGAGCAGTTCTTC | CASSMVRGRALNEQFF
TRBJ2-7 | NA | many | TRBV11-2 | TGTGCCAGCAGCTTAGGCTGGGATTCCTACGAGCAGTACTTC | CASSLGWDSYEQYF
TRBJ2-3 | TRBD1 | few | TRBV7-9 | TGTGCCAGCAGCTTAGAGGACAGGGACTGCACAGATACGCAGTATTTT | CASSLEDRDCTDTQYF
TRBJ2-7 | NA | NA | TRBV19 | TGTGCCAGTGGGGAGACCTACGAGCAGGGCTTC | CASGETYEQGF
TRBJ2-1 | TRBD2 | NA | TRBV27 | TGTGCCAGCAGTATGAGCGGGGGCTTCGACAATGAGCAGTTCTTC | CASSMSGGFDNEQFF
TRBJ2-5 | NA | NA | TRBV5-4 | TGTGCCAGCAGCTTGGGGCTAGATCAAGAGACCCAGTACTTC | CASSLGLDQETQYF
TRBJ1-2 | NA | few | TRBV6-2/TRBV6-3 | TGTGCCAGCAGCCCGGGAACCTATGGCTACACCTTC | CASSPGTYGYTF
TRBJ2-7 | NA | few | TRBV7-2 | TGTGCCAGCAGCTTAGACGTGACGGGCCCCTACGAGCAGTACTTC | CASSLDVTGPYEQYF
TRBJ1-1 | NA | NA | TRBV6-8 | TGTGCCAGCAGATCCCCCCTAGACGGCTATGAAGCTTTCTTT | CASRSPLDGYEAFF
TRBJ2-1 | NA | few | TRBV19 | TGTGCCAGTAGTATTCCCTCCGGATCCAATGAGCAGTTCTTC | CASSIPSGSNEQFF
TRBJ1-6 | TRBD1 | many | TRBV7-6 | TGTGCCAGCAGCCCGGGACAGCTCAGGGGGCGGTTGTCACCCCTCCACTTT | CASSPGQLRGRLSPLHF
TRBJ2-1 | NA | many | TRBV7-2 | TGTGCCAGCAGCCCACCCTCGGGGGACTACAATGAGCAGTTCTTC | CASSPPSGDYNEQFF
TRBJ2-5 | TRBD2 | once | TRBV7-9 | TGTGCCAGCAGCTTAACCGGCGGGGGGTTAATAGAGACCCAGTACTTC | CASSLTGGGLIETQYF
TRBJ1-5 | NA | NA | TRBV28 | TGTGCCAGCAGTTTCCCAGGACGGAGCAATCAGCCCCAGCATTTT | CASSFPGRSNQPQHF
TRBJ1-2 | NA | NA | TRBV27 | TGTGCCAGCAGTCCCCAAGGAGGGGGCTACACCTTC | CASSPQGGGYTF
TRBJ2-7 | NA | NA | TRBV7-9 | TGTGCCAGCAGCTTGAAACGACATGAGCAGTACTTC | CASSLKRHEQYF
TRBJ2-7 | TRBD2 | NA | TRBV10-3 | TGTGCCATCAGTGAGGCGGTAGCGGGGGGCCCTAGCTCCTACGAGCAGTACTTC | CAISEAVAGGPSSYEQYF
TRBJ2-3 | NA | NA | TRBV7-4 | TGTGCAAGCAGCTTTTCAGACGATATAGATACGCAGTATTTT | CASSFSDDIDTQYF
TRBJ1-1 | NA | NA | TRBV27 | TGTGCCAGCAGCTTGGGGGGATCCCGAGCGAACACTGAAGCTTTCTTT | CASSLGGSRANTEAFF
TRBJ1-2 | TRBD1 | NA | TRBV4-1 | TGTGCCAGCAGCCAAGCGCTAACAGGGGGCTATGGCTACACCTTC | CASSQALTGGYGYTF
TRBJ2-3 | NA | few | TRBV4-1 | TGCGCCAGCAGCCAAGTCCTCTTATTAGGGCGGGGAAACACAGATACGCAGTATTTT | CASSQVLLLGRGNTDTQYF
TRBJ2-7 | NA | NA | TRBV29-1 | TGCAGCGTTGAATACGGAAACGAGCAGTACTTC | CSVEYGNEQYF
TRBJ2-7 | NA | once | TRBV7-6 | TGTGCCAGCAGACTAGCCCGCTCCGAGCAGTACTTC | CASRLARSEQYF